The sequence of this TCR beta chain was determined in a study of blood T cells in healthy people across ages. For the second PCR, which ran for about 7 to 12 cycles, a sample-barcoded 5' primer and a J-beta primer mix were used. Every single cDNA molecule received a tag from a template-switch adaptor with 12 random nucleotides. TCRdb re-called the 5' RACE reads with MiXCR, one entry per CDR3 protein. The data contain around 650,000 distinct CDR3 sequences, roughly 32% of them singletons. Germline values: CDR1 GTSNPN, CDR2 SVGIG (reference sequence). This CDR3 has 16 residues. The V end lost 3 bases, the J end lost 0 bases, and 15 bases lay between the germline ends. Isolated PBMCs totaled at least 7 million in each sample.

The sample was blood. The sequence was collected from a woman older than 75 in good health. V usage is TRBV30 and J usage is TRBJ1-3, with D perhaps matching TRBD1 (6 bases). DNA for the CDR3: TGTGCCTGGAGGGCCCGGGACATTGGCTCTGGAAACACCATATATTTT. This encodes CAWRARDIGSGNTIYF.